The present T cell receptor (beta chain) was sequenced within a study of blood T cell repertoires in COVID-19. Background on the study: The United States, Italy and Spain provided the acute and convalescent COVID-19 samples. The cDNA or gDNA used as material had been derived from T cells, B-cell-depleted T cells, or PBMCs.

The CDR3 length is 14 residues. The ends were cut back, 3 bases at V and 5 bases at J, with 8 bases in the middle. Germline values: CDR1 LGHDT, CDR2 YNNKEL (reference sequence). Original analysis: The assay estimated nucleated cells by amplifying reference gene primers. Profiling relied on immunoSEQ multiplex PCR, and the TCRdb table lists in-frame clones only, not all of them. The V and J calls and the clone size are those of that table, but D and trimming were determined from the DNA. The sample contains some 270,000 clones, about 83% of which appear only once. The TCR was taken from a woman between 40 and 55 years old who had recovered from COVID-19. The genes are TRBV3-1 (or the pseudogene TRBV3-2) and TRBJ1-6; no firm D call. The material sequenced was peripheral blood. The CDR3 DNA reads as TGTGCCAGCAGCCAGTGGCAGGATAATTCACCCCTCCACTTT. Translated, it gives CASSQWQDNSPLHF.